This TCR beta chain emerged from a study of blood T cells in healthy people across ages. At the level of the study: About one barcoded beta molecule per two T cells came from capture by template switching. Broader study findings: The lack of PBMC sorting stopped any conclusive naive versus antigen-experienced comparison.

The trim removed 5 bases at V and 5 bases at J, leaving 19 bases unmatched. Germline V gene lookup returns CDR1 SGHVS and CDR2 FQNEAQ. CDR3 size: 20 residues. A second about 6 to 11 cycle PCR used barcoded and J-beta primers. At least 3 million CDR3-containing paired-end reads were obtained per sample. TCRdb reprocessed the 5' RACE reads with MiXCR, giving one entry per CDR3 protein. This repertoire shows about 1.1 million distinct CDR3 sequences, less than 45% found once; its top ten account for around 13%. The authors drew 8 to 10 milliliters of peripheral blood from each donor. Notes on this clonotype: Its specificity is not known.

The V and J genes are TRBV7-8 and TRBJ1-6; 9 nucleotides match TRBD1. Sequencing was carried out using blood. This TCR derives from a man aged 18-30 years in good health. The CDR3 sequence: CASSRPRGSRDRENNSPLHF. The CDR3 bases are TGTGCCAGCAGCAGACCCCGTGGGTCCCGGGACAGGGAGAATAATTCACCCCTCCACTTT.